Listed below are T cell receptor beta chains from one sample, sequenced in a study of identical twins. From the 5' RACE reads, TCRdb called clonotypes with MiXCR, one entry per CDR3 protein. The sample records hundreds of thousands of distinct CDR3 sequences, 21% being singletons. This sample was also put to use in a study of T cells expressing NK-cell markers.

The specimen was PBMCs. The receptor source for this set is a woman aged 18-30 years in good health. Each CDR3 is given with its conserved first and last residue. A D gene is named only where the DNA matches it firmly. Rows may omit the clone size; those that give it use once, few, many or a size class.

>-|TRBJ2-2|-|TRBV20-1
CSARVTAGGELFF
TGCAGTGCTAGAGTGACAGCCGGCGGGGAGCTGTTTTTT
>once|TRBJ2-3|TRBD2|TRBV7-6
CASSSGTSVQYF
TGTGCCAGCAGCTCCGGGACTAGCGTCCAGTATTTT
>few|TRBJ2-5|-|TRBV27
CASSSARAGETQYF
TGTGCCAGCAGTTCGGCCCGTGCGGGGGAGACCCAGTACTTC
>-|TRBJ1-6|-|TRBV12-5
CASGSFDLSPLHF
TGTGCTAGTGGTTCCTTTGACCTTTCACCCCTCCACTTT
>-|TRBJ2-1|TRBD2|TRBV5-1
CASSTGLAGVDEQFF
TGCGCCAGCAGCACTGGACTAGCGGGGGTTGACGAGCAGTTCTTC
>-|TRBJ2-5|TRBD2|TRBV11-1
CASSIRTDKVIAGGRETQYF
TGTGCCAGCAGCATACGGACAGATAAGGTGATAGCGGGAGGGAGAGAGACCCAGTACTTC
>-|TRBJ1-1|-|TRBV18
CASSLSEGTEAFF
TGTGCCAGCTCACTTTCCGAGGGGACTGAAGCTTTCTTT
>-|TRBJ2-1|TRBD2|TRBV20-1
CSALAGGTYNEQFF
TGCAGTGCTCTAGCGGGGGGTACCTACAATGAGCAGTTCTTC
>few|TRBJ1-1|-|TRBV12-3/TRBV12-4
CASSHGHTEAFF
TGTGCCAGCAGTCACGGACACACTGAAGCTTTCTTT
>few|TRBJ2-5|-|TRBV13
CASSLGGIGETQYF
TGTGCCAGCAGCTTAGGCGGGATTGGGGAGACCCAGTACTTC
>-|TRBJ2-1|TRBD1|TRBV7-6
CASSHRGQGGEQFF
TGTGCCAGCAGCCACCGAGGACAGGGTGGTGAGCAGTTCTTC
>few|TRBJ2-1|TRBD1|TRBV6-1
CASSHRTGLGEQFF
TGTGCCAGCAGCCATCGGACAGGGCTGGGTGAGCAGTTCTTC
>-|TRBJ2-3|-|TRBV15
CATSRDAGLGTDTQYF
TGTGCCACCAGCAGAGATGCCGGCTTGGGCACAGATACGCAGTATTTT
>-|TRBJ2-6|-|TRBV27
CASSRQASGANVLTF
TGTGCCAGCAGCCGACAGGCGTCTGGGGCCAACGTCCTGACTTTC
>-|TRBJ2-3|-|TRBV5-4
CASSWTPGPDTQYF
TGTGCCAGCAGCTGGACTCCCGGGCCAGATACGCAGTATTTT
>-|TRBJ2-5|-|TRBV20-1
CSARVRGETQYF
TGCAGTGCTAGAGTGAGGGGGGAGACCCAGTACTTC
>few|TRBJ2-1|TRBD2|TRBV28
CASSSAGGTHNEQFF
TGTGCCAGCAGTTCAGCGGGAGGGACTCACAATGAGCAGTTCTTC
>-|TRBJ2-1|TRBD2|TRBV9
CASSGTSGRPNEQFF
TGTGCCAGCAGCGGGACTAGCGGGAGGCCCAATGAGCAGTTCTTC